The T cell receptor beta chain described here comes from a study of T cell responses to AZD1222 COVID-19 vaccine. Study outcomes and limitations: Close to half of spike-specific TCRs reportedly recognize unmutated variant regions. Repertoires in all cases were sampled only once the peak T cell response had passed.

The germline V and J ends were trimmed by 2 bases and 5 bases, with 9 bases remaining between them. There are 13 residues in the CDR3. Germline V gives CDR1 MNHEY, CDR2 SVGAGI. Sequenced by immunoSEQ multiplex PCR; TCRdb stores in-frame clones only, minus some. Among more than 85,000 clones listed, approximately 91% were seen once. A word on this clone: The antigen is unknown.

This chain links TRBV6-5 with TRBJ1-1; no reliable D call. The specimen comprised peripheral blood, sampled on day 0 of AZD1222 vaccination. The TCR sequence derives from an adult in good health. CDR3 coding DNA: TGTGCCAGCAGTTACGATCACGGGACTGAAGCTTTCTTT. Translating gives CASSYDHGTEAFF.